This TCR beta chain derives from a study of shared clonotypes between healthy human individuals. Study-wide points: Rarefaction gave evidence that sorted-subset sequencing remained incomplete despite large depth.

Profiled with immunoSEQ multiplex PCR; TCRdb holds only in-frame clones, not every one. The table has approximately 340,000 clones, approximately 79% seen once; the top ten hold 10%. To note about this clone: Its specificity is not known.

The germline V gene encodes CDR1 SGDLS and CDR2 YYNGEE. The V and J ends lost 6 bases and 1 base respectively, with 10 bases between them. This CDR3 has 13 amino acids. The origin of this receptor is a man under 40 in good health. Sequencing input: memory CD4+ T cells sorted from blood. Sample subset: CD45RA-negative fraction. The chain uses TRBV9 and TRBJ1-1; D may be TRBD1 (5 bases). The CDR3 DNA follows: TGTGCCAGCATGGGACGGACGAACACTGAAGCTTTCTTT. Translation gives CASMGRTNTEAFF.